The 6 T cell receptor beta chains below come from one sample, sequenced in a study of OX40 agonist ivuxolimab in advanced cancers. This table comes from immunoSEQ multiplex PCR, and its TCRdb copy is limited to in-frame clones, with some not included. The sample records over 9,500 clones, more than 60% being singletons. Material: CD4+ or CD8+ T cells sorted from blood, obtained in a trial of the OX40 agonist ivuxolimab. These receptor sequences come from an adult with an advanced solid tumor such as melanoma, head and neck, liver or kidney cancer.

V usage is TRBV6-6 and J usage is TRBJ1-2; 9 positions match TRBD1. The CDR3 spans 13 residues. The V and J ends lost 4 bases and 8 bases, in that order; junction bases with no gene match: 5. Per germline, CDR1 MNHNY and CDR2 SVGAGI (reference sequence). The CDR3: CASSSRTGEGYTF. DNA for the CDR3: TGTGCCAGCAGTTCCCGGACAGGGGAAGGCTACACCTTC.

The genes are TRBV7-6 and TRBJ2-3, with TRBD2 matching 11 bases. The J segment lost 4 bases and the V segment lost 5 bases, leaving 5 bases of the junction unmatched. The germline CDR1 and CDR2 sequences are SGHVS and FNYEAQ. The CDR3 loop spans 15 amino acids. CDR3 nucleotides: TGTGCCAGCAGCATACTAGCGGGAGTCGCAGATACGCAGTATTTT. This encodes CASSILAGVADTQYF.

CDR3 coding DNA: TGCGCCAGCGCCCCAGGAAGGACCGGAGGCAACACCGGGGAGCTGTTTTTT. This gives the protein CASAPGRTGGNTGELFF. This chain joins TRBV5-1 and TRBJ2-2, with a weak D call TRBD2 (5 bases). Deletions cut 7 bases from V and 2 bases from J, with 21 bases between. The CDR3 covers 17 residues. Germline CDR1 and CDR2: SGHRS and YFSETQ.

J is TRBJ2-1 and V is TRBV19; 10 positions agree with TRBD2. The CDR3 extends over 15 amino acids. The junction had 5 bases not matched to a gene; V was cut back by 6 bases and J by 3 bases. CDR1 LNHDA and CDR2 SQIVND come from the germline V gene (reference sequence). CDR3: CASSHSGGLYNEQFF. In DNA form, the CDR3 reads TGTGCCAGTAGCCATAGCGGGGGGCTCTACAATGAGCAGTTCTTC.

This sequence joins TRBV7-2 and TRBJ2-1; 9 bases are a match to TRBD2. The V gene end was trimmed by 5 bases and the J gene end by 8 bases; junction bases not matched to a gene: 4. The V gene's germline CDR1 is SGHTA and CDR2 FQGNSA. CDR3 length: 13 residues. The CDR3 nucleotides read TGTGCCAGCAGCGAATTAGCGGGAGATGAGCAGTTCTTC. Translation gives CASSELAGDEQFF. Full variable domain (rest looked up from reference TRBV7-2 and TRBJ2-1): GAGVSQSPSNKVTEKGKDVELRCDPISGHTALYWYRQSLGQGLEFLIYFQGNSAPDKSGLPSDRFSAERTGGSVSTLTIQRTQQEDSAVYLCASSELAGDEQFFGPGTRLTVL.

V gene TRBV25-1 combines with J gene TRBJ2-1; D unclear. The CDR3 loop spans 14 amino acids. The germline V and J ends were trimmed by 4 bases and 6 bases, with 13 bases remaining between them. The germline V gene encodes CDR1 MGHDK and CDR2 SYGVNS. The CDR3, as DNA: TGTGCCAGCAGTGCCGTAGGGTTGGGCAATGAGCAGTTCTTC. Translation: CASSAVGLGNEQFF.